This T cell receptor beta chain is from a study of T cells in Graves' hyperthyroidism and ophthalmopathy. Overall study findings and caveats: Among clonotypes expanded in thyroid above 0.001, most were also found in blood. Using 13 V-J features, a model discriminated ophthalmopathy from stable hyperthyroidism.

Exclusion of a patient resulted from uncontrolled infection, other autoimmune disease, pregnancy or lactation. From RNA transcripts, TCR beta CDR3 regions were amplified. Primed by the HTBI set, a first-round RT-PCR was run on the TCR CDR3. TCRdb re-called the multiplex PCR reads with MiXCR, one entry per CDR3 protein. The data show about 660,000 distinct CDR3 sequences, over 40% seen once. This clonotype was observed many times. The antigen is not known. The germline V and J ends were trimmed by 5 bases and 3 bases, with 11 bases remaining between them. The CDR3 extends over 13 amino acids. Germline values: CDR1 MNHEY, CDR2 SVGAGI.

This sequence joins TRBV6-5 and TRBJ2-7; D gene uncertain. Sequencing was performed on peripheral blood or thyroid tissue (not recorded which). The source is an adult man with Graves' disease, either hyperthyroidism or ophthalmopathy (not recorded which). The CDR3 DNA sequence: TGTGCCAGCAGTGAAGACGGCAGCTACGAGCAGTACTTC. This encodes CASSEDGSYEQYF.